This T cell receptor (beta chain) comes out of a study of blood T cell repertoires in COVID-19. As originally analysed: Reference gene primer amplification gave estimated nucleated cell counts. Only in-frame clones appear in the TCRdb table, and some are missing; sequencing was by immunoSEQ multiplex PCR. That table supplies the V and J calls and clone size; D and trimming were determined from the DNA. This table has under 350,000 clones, over 75% appearing once. CDR3 length: 14 amino acids. Trimming removed 5 bases from V and 1 base from J, with 11 bases in between. Germline loops: CDR1 KGHSH, CDR2 LQKENI.

Sequenced: peripheral blood. The chain recombines TRBV18 with TRBJ1-1, with TRBD1 as a possible D gene (6 bases). This clonotype was obtained from a woman in her 30s with COVID-19, enrolled during active disease. DNA of the CDR3: TGTGCCAGCTCAGCGGGGGCATCGAACACTGAAGCTTTCTTT. This codes for CASSAGASNTEAFF.